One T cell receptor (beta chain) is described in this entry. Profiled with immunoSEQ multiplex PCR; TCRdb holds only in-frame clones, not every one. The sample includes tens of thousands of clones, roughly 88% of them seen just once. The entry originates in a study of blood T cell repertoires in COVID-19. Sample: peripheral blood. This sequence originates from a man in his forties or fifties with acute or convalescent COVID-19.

As DNA, the CDR3 is TGCGCCAGCAGCGTGGCGTTAGGGAGCGAGCAGTACTTC. Protein: CASSVALGSEQYF. This chain joins TRBV5-1 and TRBJ2-7; TRBD2 might be the D (5 bases). CDR3 length: 13 residues. V lost 4 bases, J lost 6 bases, and 14 bases lay in between. The germline V gene encodes CDR1 SGHRS and CDR2 YFSETQ.